Listed below are T cell receptor beta chains from one sample, sequenced in a study of regulatory and conventional T cells in RAG deficiency. Measured with immunoSEQ multiplex PCR; TCRdb has only the in-frame clones, and not every one. The sample lists about 200 clones, approximately 85% occurring once. The material sequenced was Tregs sorted from blood. The source is a human donor with RAG deficiency presenting as combined immunodeficiency. Both conserved end residues are trimmed from each CDR3.

v_call: TRBV21-1; j_call: TRBJ2-4; cdr3_aa: ASSGPLLQQRKNIQY
v_call: TRBV27; j_call: TRBJ2-3; cdr3_aa: ASSRGPDTQY
v_call: TRBV18; j_call: TRBJ1-5; cdr3_aa: ASSPYSNQPQH
v_call: TRBV5-1; j_call: TRBJ2-3; cdr3_aa: ASSFSTDTQY
v_call: TRBV30; j_call: TRBJ2-5; cdr3_aa: AWGQQETQY
v_call: TRBV10-3; j_call: TRBJ2-7; cdr3_aa: AISGREYEQY
v_call: TRBV20-1; j_call: TRBJ1-2; cdr3_aa: SASYYGYT
v_call: TRBV18; j_call: TRBJ1-5; cdr3_aa: ASSPEVGNQPQH
v_call: TRBV6-6; j_call: TRBJ1-5; cdr3_aa: ASSYTASNQPQH
v_call: TRBV7-1; j_call: TRBJ1-2; cdr3_aa: ASSRWDNEGKTYSYT
v_call: TRBV29-1; j_call: TRBJ1-6; cdr3_aa: SGAEDSPLH
v_call: TRBV14; j_call: TRBJ2-7; cdr3_aa: ASSHYYEQY
v_call: TRBV9; j_call: TRBJ2-2; cdr3_aa: ASSVVIRDRYTGELF
v_call: TRBV6-6; j_call: TRBJ1-1; cdr3_aa: ASSYSHTEAF
v_call: TRBV25-1; j_call: TRBJ2-3; cdr3_aa: ASATSTDTQY
v_call: TRBV7-4; j_call: TRBJ1-2; cdr3_aa: ASSSDAARKTYGYT
v_call: TRBV6-6; j_call: TRBJ2-4; cdr3_aa: ASSRTGNGIQY
v_call: TRBV6-6; j_call: TRBJ2-3; cdr3_aa: ASSYFSTDTQY
v_call: TRBV28; j_call: TRBJ1-5; cdr3_aa: ASSLTNQPQH
v_call: TRBV28; j_call: TRBJ1-2; cdr3_aa: ASSLIGTGLYGYT
v_call: TRBV6-6; j_call: TRBJ2-7; cdr3_aa: ASSYSKIYEQY
v_call: TRBV21-1; j_call: TRBJ2-4; cdr3_aa: ASRDSVLQQRKNIQY
v_call: TRBV25-1; j_call: TRBJ2-7; cdr3_aa: ASSEFPEQY
v_call: TRBV10-1; j_call: TRBJ2-3; cdr3_aa: ASRDSTDTQY
v_call: TRBV9; j_call: TRBJ2-3; cdr3_aa: ASSVEDTQY
v_call: TRBV19; j_call: TRBJ2-3; cdr3_aa: ASSRVTDTQY
v_call: TRBV7-9; j_call: TRBJ2-3; cdr3_aa: ASSLVRSDTQY
v_call: TRBV27; j_call: TRBJ1-5; cdr3_aa: ASSFVGNQPQH